This T cell receptor beta chain appears in the sequencing data of a study of CD8 T cells in ankylosing spondylitis. Germline values: CDR1 DFQATT, CDR2 SNEGSKA (reference sequence). Deletions cut 0 bases from V and 3 bases from J, with 9 bases between. This CDR3 comprises 13 residues. As regards this clonotype: Its antigen is still unknown.

Study findings and constraints: Blood of patients with ankylosing spondylitis appeared to be characterized by a TCR beta motif of eight highly homologous variants. Disease-linked clones, CD8+, were relatively rare in peripheral blood. As reported, disease-linked clones showed significant enrichment in matched ankylosing spondylitis synovial fluid.

TCRdb independently ran MiXCR on the 5' RACE reads; one entry per CDR3 protein. The table records 800,000 to 900,000 distinct CDR3 sequences, about 11% of them present only once. V is TRBV20-1 and J is TRBJ2-7, with D uncertain. Sequencing used blood, either unsorted or a sorted T cell fraction (not recorded which). The clonotype comes from a male donor with ankylosing spondylitis. CDR3 loop: CSARDELNYEQYF. As DNA, the CDR3 is TGCAGTGCTAGAGATGAACTGAACTACGAGCAGTACTTC.